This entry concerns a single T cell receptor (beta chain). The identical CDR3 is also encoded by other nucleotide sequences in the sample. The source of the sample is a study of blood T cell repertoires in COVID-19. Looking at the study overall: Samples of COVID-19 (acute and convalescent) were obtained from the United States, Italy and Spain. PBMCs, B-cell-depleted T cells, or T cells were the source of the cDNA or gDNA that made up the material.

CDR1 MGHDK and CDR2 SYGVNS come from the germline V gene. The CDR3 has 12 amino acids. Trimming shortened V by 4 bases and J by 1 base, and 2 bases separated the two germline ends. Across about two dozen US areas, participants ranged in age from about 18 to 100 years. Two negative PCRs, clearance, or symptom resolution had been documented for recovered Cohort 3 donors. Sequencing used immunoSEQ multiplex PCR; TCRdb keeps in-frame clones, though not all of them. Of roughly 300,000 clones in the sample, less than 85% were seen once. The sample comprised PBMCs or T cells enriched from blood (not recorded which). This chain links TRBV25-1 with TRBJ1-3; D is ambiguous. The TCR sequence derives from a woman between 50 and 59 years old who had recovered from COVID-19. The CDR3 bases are TGTGCCAGCAGTGCTTCTGGAAACACCATATATTTT. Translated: CASSASGNTIYF.